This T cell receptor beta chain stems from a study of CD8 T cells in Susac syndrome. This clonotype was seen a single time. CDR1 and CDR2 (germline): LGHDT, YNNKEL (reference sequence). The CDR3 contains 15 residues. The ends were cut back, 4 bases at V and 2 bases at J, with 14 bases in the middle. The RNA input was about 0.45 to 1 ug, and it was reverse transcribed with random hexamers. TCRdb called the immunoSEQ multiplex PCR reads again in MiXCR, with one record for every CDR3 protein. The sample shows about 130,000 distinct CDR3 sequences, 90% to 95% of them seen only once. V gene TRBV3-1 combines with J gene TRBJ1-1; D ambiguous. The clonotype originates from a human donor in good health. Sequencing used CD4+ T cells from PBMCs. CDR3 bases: TGTGCCAGCAGCCGGGAGGGTTTTGGCAACACTGAAGCTTTCTTT. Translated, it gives CASSREGFGNTEAFF.